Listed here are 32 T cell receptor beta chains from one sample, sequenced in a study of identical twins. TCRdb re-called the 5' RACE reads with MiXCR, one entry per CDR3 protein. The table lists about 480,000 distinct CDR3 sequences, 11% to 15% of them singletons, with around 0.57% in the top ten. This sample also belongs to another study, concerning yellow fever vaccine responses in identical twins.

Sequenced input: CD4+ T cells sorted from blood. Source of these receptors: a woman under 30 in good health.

CDR3 loop: CASSWDSPLHF. The CDR3 region has the DNA TGTGCCAGCAGTTGGGATTCACCCCTCCACTTT. This chain uses TRBV28 with TRBJ1-6, with D uncertain. V gave up 4 bases and J gave up 8 bases, with 3 bases separating them. Germline V gene data show CDR1 as MDHEN and CDR2 as SYDVKM. The CDR3 is made up of 11 amino acids. The entire variable domain, with the rest obtained from reference TRBV28 and TRBJ1-6, is as follows: DVKVTQSSRYLVKRTGEKVFLECVQDMDHENMFWYRQDPGLGLRLIYFSYDVKMKEKGDIPEGYSVSREKKERFSLILESASTNQTSMYLCASSWDSPLHFGNGTRLTVT.

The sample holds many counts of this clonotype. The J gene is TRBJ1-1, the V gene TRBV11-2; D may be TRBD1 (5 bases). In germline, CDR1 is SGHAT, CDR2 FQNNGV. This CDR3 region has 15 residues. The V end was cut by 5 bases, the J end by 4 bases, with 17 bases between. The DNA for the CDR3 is TGTGCCAGCAGCCAGGGCCAGGTTGGGGGCACTGAAGCTTTCTTT. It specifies CASSQGQVGGTEAFF.

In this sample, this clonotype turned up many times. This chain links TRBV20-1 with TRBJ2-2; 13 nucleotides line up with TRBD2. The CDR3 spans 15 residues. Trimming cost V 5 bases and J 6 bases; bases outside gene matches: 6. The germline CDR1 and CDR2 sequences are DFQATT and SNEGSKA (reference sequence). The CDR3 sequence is CSAGLAGVGAGELFF. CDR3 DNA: TGCAGTGCTGGACTAGCGGGAGTTGGAGCCGGGGAGCTGTTTTTT.

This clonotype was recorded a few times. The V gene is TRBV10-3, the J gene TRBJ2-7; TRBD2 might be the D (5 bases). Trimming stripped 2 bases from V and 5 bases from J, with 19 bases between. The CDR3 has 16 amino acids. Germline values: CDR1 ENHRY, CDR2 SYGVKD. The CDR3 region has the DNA TGTGCCATCAGTGAGACTTCCGAGGGAAAGGGCCACGAGCAGTACTTC. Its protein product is CAISETSEGKGHEQYF.

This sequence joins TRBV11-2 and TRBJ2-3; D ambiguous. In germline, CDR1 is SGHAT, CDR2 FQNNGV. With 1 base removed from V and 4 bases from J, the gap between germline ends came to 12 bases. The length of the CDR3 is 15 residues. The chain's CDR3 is CASSLAGWVADTQYF. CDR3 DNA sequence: TGTGCCAGCAGCTTAGCCGGGTGGGTGGCAGATACGCAGTATTTT.

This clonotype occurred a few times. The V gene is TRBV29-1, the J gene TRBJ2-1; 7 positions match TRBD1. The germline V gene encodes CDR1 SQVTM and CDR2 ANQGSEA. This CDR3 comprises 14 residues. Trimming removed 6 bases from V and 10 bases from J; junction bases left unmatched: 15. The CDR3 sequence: CSVGQAFRPGEQFF. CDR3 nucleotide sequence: TGCAGCGTAGGACAGGCTTTTAGACCGGGGGAGCAGTTCTTC.

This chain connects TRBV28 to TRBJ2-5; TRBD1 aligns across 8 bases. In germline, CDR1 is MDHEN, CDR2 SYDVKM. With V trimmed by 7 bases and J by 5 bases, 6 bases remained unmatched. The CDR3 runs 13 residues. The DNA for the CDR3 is TGTGCCAGCACGGACAGGGTGGAGGAGACCCAGTACTTC. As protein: CASTDRVEETQYF.

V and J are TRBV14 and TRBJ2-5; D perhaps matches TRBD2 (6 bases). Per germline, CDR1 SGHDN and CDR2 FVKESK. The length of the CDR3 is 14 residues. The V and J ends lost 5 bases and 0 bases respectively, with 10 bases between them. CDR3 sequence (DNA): TGTGCCAGCAGCAATCGACTAGACCAAGAGACCCAGTACTTC. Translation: CASSNRLDQETQYF.

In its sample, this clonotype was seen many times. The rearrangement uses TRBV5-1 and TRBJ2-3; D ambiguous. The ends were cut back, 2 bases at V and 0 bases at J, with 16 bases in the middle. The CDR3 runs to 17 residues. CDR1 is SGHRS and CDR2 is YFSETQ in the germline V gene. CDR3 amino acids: CASSFDSAFLSTDTQYF. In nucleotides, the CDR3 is TGCGCCAGCAGCTTCGATTCGGCCTTTCTTAGCACAGATACGCAGTATTTT.

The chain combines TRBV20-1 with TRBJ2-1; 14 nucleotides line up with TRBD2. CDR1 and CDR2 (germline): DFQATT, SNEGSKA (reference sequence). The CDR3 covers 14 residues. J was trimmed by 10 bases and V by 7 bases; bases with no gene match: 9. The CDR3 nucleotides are TGCAGTGTCCCGACTAGCGGGGGGGCCTTGGAGCAGTTCTTC. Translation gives CSVPTSGGALEQFF.

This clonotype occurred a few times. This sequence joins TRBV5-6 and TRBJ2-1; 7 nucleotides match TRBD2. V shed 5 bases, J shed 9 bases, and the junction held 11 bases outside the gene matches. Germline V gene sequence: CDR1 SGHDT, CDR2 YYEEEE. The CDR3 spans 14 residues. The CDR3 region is CASRRSGSRGEQFF. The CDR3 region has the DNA TGTGCCAGCAGGCGTAGCGGGTCCCGGGGTGAGCAGTTCTTC.

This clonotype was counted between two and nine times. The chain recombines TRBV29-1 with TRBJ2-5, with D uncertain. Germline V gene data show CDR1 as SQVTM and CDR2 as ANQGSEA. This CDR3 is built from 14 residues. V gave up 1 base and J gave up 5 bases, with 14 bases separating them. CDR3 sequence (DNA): TGCAGCGTTGAAGTGCCACCCCCCGGGGAGACCCAGTACTTC. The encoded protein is CSVEVPPPGETQYF.

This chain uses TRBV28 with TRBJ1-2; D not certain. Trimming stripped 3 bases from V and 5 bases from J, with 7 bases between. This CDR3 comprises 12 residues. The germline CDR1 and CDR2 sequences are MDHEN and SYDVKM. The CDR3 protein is CASSLTFYGYTF. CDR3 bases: TGTGCCAGCAGTTTGACCTTTTATGGCTACACCTTC.

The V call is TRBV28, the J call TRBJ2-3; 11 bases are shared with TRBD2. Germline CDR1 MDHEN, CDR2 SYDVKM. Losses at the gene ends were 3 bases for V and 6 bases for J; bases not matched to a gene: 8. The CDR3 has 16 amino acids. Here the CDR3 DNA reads TGTGCCAGCAGTTTCACCACTAGCGGGAGTGCCGATACGCAGTATTTT. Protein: CASSFTTSGSADTQYF. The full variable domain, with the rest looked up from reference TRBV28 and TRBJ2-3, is DVKVTQSSRYLVKRTGEKVFLECVQDMDHENMFWYRQDPGLGLRLIYFSYDVKMKEKGDIPEGYSVSREKKERFSLILESASTNQTSMYLCASSFTTSGSADTQYFGPGTRLTVL.

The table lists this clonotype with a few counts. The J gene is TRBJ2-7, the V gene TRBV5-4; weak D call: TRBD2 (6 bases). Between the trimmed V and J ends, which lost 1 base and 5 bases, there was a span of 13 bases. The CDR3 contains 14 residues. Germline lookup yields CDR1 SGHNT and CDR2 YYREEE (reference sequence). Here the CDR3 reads CASSLSAGRDEQYF. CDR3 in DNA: TGTGCCAGCAGCTTGTCAGCGGGTCGAGACGAGCAGTACTTC.

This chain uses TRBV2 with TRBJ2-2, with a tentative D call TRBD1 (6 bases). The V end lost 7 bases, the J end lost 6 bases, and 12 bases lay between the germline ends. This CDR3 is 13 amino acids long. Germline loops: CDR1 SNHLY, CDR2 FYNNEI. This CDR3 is CASKNRESGELFF. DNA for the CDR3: TGTGCCAGCAAGAACAGGGAATCCGGGGAGCTGTTTTTT.

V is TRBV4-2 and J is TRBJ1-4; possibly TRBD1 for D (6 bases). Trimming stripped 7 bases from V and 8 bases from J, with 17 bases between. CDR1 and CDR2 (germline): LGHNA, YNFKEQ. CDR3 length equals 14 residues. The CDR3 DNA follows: TGTGCCAGCACCCCCGGGACAAGGGAGGAAAAACTGTTTTTT. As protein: CASTPGTREEKLFF.

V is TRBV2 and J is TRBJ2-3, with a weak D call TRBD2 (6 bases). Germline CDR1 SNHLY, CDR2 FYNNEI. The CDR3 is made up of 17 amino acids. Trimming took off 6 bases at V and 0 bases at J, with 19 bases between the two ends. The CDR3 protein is CASRDGTSGPSTDTQYF. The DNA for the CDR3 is TGTGCCAGCAGGGACGGGACTTCCGGTCCTAGCACAGATACGCAGTATTTT.

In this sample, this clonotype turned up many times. The chain's CDR3 is CASSQDNQETQYF. In DNA, the CDR3 is TGCGCCAGCAGCCAAGATAACCAAGAGACCCAGTACTTC. The V call is TRBV4-3, the J call TRBJ2-5; D not resolved. The CDR3 is 13 amino acids. Between the trimmed V and J ends, which lost 0 bases and 0 bases, there was a span of 2 bases. Germline V gives CDR1 LGHNA, CDR2 YSLEER.

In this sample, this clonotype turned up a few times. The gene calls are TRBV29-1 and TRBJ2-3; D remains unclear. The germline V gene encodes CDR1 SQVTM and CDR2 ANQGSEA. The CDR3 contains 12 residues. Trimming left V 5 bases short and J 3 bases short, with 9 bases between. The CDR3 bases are TGCAGCGTTCAATCCTCGACAGATACGCAGTATTTT. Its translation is CSVQSSTDTQYF.

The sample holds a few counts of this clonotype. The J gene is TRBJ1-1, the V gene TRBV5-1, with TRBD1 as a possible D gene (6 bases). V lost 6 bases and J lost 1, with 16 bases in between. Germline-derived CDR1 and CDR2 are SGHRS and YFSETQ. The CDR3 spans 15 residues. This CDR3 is CASTPEGVRNTEAFF. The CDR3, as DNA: TGCGCCAGCACTCCCGAGGGGGTGCGGAACACTGAAGCTTTCTTT.

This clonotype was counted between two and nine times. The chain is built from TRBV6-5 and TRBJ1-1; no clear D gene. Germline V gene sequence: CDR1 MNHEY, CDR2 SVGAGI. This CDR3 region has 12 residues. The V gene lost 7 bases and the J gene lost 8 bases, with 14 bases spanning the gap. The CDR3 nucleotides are TGTGCCAGCACCGCCGATAGACACGAAGCTTTCTTT. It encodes CASTADRHEAFF.

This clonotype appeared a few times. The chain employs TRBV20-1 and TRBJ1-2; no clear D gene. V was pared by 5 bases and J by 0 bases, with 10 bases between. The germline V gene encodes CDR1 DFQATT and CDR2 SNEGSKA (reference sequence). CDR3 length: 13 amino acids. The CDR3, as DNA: TGCAGTGCTTACGACGGAGCTAACTATGGCTACACCTTC. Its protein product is CSAYDGANYGYTF.

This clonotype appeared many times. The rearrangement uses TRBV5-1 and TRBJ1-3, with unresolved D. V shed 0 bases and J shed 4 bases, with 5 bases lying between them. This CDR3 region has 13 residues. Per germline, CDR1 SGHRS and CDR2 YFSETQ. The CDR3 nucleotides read TGCGCCAGCAGCTTGGATGGCGGAAACACCATATATTTT. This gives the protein CASSLDGGNTIYF.

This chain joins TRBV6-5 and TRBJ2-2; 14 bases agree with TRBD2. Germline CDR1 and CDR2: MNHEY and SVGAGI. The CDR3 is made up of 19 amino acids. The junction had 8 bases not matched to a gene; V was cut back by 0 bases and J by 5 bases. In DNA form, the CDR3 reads TGTGCCAGCAGTTACTCGAAAGGGGGGACTAGCGGGGGAACCGGGGAGCTGTTTTTT. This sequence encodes CASSYSKGGTSGGTGELFF.

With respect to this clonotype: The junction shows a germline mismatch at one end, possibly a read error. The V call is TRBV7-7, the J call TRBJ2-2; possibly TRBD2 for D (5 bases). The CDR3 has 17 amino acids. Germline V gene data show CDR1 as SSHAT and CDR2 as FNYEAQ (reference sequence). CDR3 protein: CASSLSDDYVNTGELFF. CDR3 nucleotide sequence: TGTGCTAGCAGCTTATCAGATGACTACGTGAACACCGGGGAGCTGTTTTTT.

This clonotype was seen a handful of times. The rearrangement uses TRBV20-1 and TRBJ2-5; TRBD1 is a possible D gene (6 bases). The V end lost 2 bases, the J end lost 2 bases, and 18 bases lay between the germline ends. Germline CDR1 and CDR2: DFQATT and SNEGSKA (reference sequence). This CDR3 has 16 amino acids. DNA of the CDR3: TGCAGTGCTAGACCCTTACTGACAGGTCAGCAAGAGACCCAGTACTTC. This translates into CSARPLLTGQQETQYF.

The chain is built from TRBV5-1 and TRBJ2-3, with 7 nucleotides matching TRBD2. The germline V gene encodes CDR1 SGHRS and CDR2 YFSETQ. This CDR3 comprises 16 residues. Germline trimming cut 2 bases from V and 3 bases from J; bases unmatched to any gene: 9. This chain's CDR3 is CASSLPPGGRTDTQYF. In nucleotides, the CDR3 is TGCGCCAGCAGCTTACCCCCGGGCGGGAGAACAGATACGCAGTATTTT.

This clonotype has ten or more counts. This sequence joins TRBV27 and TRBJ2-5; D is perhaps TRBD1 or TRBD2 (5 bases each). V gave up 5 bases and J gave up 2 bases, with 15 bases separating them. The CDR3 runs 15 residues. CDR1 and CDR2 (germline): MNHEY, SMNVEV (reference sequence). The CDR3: CASSPPGRGQETQYF. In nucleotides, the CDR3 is TGTGCCAGCAGTCCGCCGGGACGAGGTCAAGAGACCCAGTACTTC.

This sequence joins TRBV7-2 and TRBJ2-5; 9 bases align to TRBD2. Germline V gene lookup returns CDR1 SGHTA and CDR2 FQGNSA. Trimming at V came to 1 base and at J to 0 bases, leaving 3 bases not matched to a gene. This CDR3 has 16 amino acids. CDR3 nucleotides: TGTGCCAGCAGCTTAGGGCTAGCGGGGTACCAAGAGACCCAGTACTTC. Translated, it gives CASSLGLAGYQETQYF.

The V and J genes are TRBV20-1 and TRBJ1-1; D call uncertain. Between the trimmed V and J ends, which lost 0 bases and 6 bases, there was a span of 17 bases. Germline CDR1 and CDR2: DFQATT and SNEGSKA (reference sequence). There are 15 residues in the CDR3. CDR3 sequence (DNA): TGCAGTGCTAGAGAGGGTAACCCCACGGCCGCTGAAGCTTTCTTT. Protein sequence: CSAREGNPTAAEAFF.

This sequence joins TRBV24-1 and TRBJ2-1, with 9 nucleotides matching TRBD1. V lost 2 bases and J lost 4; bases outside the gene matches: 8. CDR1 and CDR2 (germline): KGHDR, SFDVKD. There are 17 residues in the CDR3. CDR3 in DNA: TGTGCCACCAGTGATTGGGGGACAGGGAGGAGGTACAATGAGCAGTTCTTC. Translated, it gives CATSDWGTGRRYNEQFF.